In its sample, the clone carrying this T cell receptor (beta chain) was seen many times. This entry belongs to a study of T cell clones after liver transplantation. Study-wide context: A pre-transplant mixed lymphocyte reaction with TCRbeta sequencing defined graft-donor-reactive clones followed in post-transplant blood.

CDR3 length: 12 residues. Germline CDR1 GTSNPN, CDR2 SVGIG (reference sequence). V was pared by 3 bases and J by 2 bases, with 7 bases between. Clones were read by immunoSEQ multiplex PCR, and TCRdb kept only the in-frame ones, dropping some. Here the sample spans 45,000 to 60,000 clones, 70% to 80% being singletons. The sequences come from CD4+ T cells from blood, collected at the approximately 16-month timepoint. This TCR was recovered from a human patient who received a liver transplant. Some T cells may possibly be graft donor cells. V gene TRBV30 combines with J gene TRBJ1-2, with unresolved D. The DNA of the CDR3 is TGTGCCTGGAGGGCGGCAAACTATGGCTACACCTTC. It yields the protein CAWRAANYGYTF.